This is a list of T cell receptor beta chains from one sample in a study of lymphopenia after photon versus proton radiotherapy. The table came from immunoSEQ multiplex PCR; TCRdb's copy has only in-frame clones and leaves some out. The sample holds approximately 65,000 clones, about nine tenths seen once. Sequenced here: peripheral blood, sampled from a patient treated with proton-based radiotherapy. The origin of the receptors is a man aged 80 or over with esophageal cancer. CDR3s include the opening cysteine and the closing phenylalanine or tryptophan. Each record gives: clone size, J gene, D gene, CDR3 length, V gene, CDR3 protein, CDR3 DNA. D genes are given only for firm matches. Clone size is shown for a subset of rows, as once, few, many or a class of expanded clone.

abundance: .
j_gene: TRBJ2-2
d_gene: .
len: 15
v_gene: TRBV4-2
CDR3aa: CASSQLQGWTGELFF
CDR3nt: TGTGCCAGCAGCCAACTTCAGGGATGGACCGGGGAGCTGTTTTTT

abundance: .
j_gene: TRBJ2-5
d_gene: .
len: 17
v_gene: TRBV21-1
CDR3aa: CASSIRLTGRRQETQYF
CDR3nt: TGTGCCAGCAGTATAAGACTGACAGGGAGAAGACAAGAGACCCAGTACTTC

abundance: .
j_gene: TRBJ2-1
d_gene: TRBD2
len: 19
v_gene: TRBV4-1
CDR3aa: CASSQPFKYASGVWAEQFF
CDR3nt: TGCGCCAGCAGCCAACCCTTTAAGTATGCTAGCGGGGTTTGGGCTGAGCAGTTCTTC

abundance: .
j_gene: TRBJ2-7
d_gene: .
len: 18
v_gene: TRBV6-1
CDR3aa: CASSEANLVGGRRTEQYF
CDR3nt: TGTGCCAGCAGTGAAGCAAATTTGGTGGGGGGCCGAAGGACCGAGCAGTACTTC

abundance: .
j_gene: TRBJ2-7
d_gene: .
len: 13
v_gene: TRBV4-3
CDR3aa: CASSQGRFYEQYF
CDR3nt: TGCGCCAGCAGCCAAGGACGGTTCTACGAGCAGTACTTC

abundance: .
j_gene: TRBJ2-2
d_gene: .
len: 15
v_gene: TRBV6-5
CDR3aa: CASSYWSGADGELFF
CDR3nt: TGTGCCAGCAGTTACTGGTCAGGGGCGGACGGGGAGCTGTTTTTT

abundance: once
j_gene: TRBJ2-1
d_gene: TRBD2
len: 15
v_gene: TRBV11-1
CDR3aa: CASSLAGAPYNEQFF
CDR3nt: TGTGCCAGCAGCCTAGCGGGGGCGCCTTACAATGAGCAGTTCTTC

abundance: .
j_gene: TRBJ2-1
d_gene: .
len: 17
v_gene: TRBV9
CDR3aa: CASSVDIDTPVVNEQFF
CDR3nt: TGTGCCAGCAGCGTAGACATAGACACCCCGGTAGTGAATGAGCAGTTCTTC

abundance: .
j_gene: TRBJ2-7
d_gene: .
len: 15
v_gene: TRBV4-1
CDR3aa: CASSRTGSGSYEQYF
CDR3nt: TGCGCCAGCAGCCGAACAGGGTCGGGCTCCTACGAGCAGTACTTC

abundance: .
j_gene: TRBJ2-5
d_gene: .
len: 15
v_gene: TRBV11-3
CDR3aa: CASSLEGRPQETQYF
CDR3nt: TGTGCCAGCAGCTTAGAGGGCCGTCCTCAAGAGACCCAGTACTTC

abundance: .
j_gene: TRBJ2-1
d_gene: .
len: 16
v_gene: TRBV7-7
CDR3aa: CASSPSPGHLYNEQFF
CDR3nt: TGTGCTAGCAGCCCCTCCCCCGGACACCTCTACAATGAGCAGTTCTTC

abundance: .
j_gene: TRBJ2-7
d_gene: .
len: 14
v_gene: TRBV9
CDR3aa: CASSATDQPYEQCF
CDR3nt: TGTGCCAGCAGCGCCACGGACCAACCCTACGAGCAGTGCTTC

abundance: .
j_gene: TRBJ1-6
d_gene: TRBD1
len: 13
v_gene: TRBV2
CDR3aa: CASTGQYNSPLHF
CDR3nt: TGTGCCAGCACGGGACAGTATAATTCACCCCTCCACTTT

abundance: .
j_gene: TRBJ2-1
d_gene: TRBD2
len: 14
v_gene: TRBV10-3
CDR3aa: CAISGLAEHNEQFF
CDR3nt: TGTGCCATCAGTGGGCTAGCGGAACACAATGAGCAGTTCTTC

abundance: once
j_gene: TRBJ2-3
d_gene: .
len: 15
v_gene: TRBV18
CDR3aa: CASSPGGSAGDTQYF
CDR3nt: TGTGCCAGCTCACCAGGAGGTTCAGCGGGAGATACGCAGTATTTT

abundance: once
j_gene: TRBJ1-5
d_gene: .
len: 15
v_gene: TRBV2
CDR3aa: CASRPGPAPNQPQHF
CDR3nt: TGTGCCAGCAGGCCGGGCCCAGCGCCCAATCAGCCCCAGCATTTT

abundance: .
j_gene: TRBJ2-7
d_gene: .
len: 13
v_gene: TRBV10-1
CDR3aa: CASSEDPGSEQYF
CDR3nt: TGCGCCAGCAGTGAGGACCCAGGGAGCGAGCAGTACTTC

abundance: .
j_gene: TRBJ1-5
d_gene: .
len: 17
v_gene: TRBV4-3
CDR3aa: CASSPYPAQGSNQPQHF
CDR3nt: TGCGCCAGCAGCCCCTATCCCGCCCAGGGGAGCAATCAGCCCCAGCATTTT

abundance: .
j_gene: TRBJ1-2
d_gene: TRBD1
len: 14
v_gene: TRBV18
CDR3aa: CASSPRQGAVGYTF
CDR3nt: TGTGCCAGCTCACCACGCCAGGGGGCTGTTGGCTACACCTTC

abundance: .
j_gene: TRBJ1-6
d_gene: TRBD1
len: 16
v_gene: TRBV10-3
CDR3aa: CAISEWGQGMNSPLHF
CDR3nt: TGTGCCATCAGTGAATGGGGACAGGGGATGAATTCACCCCTCCACTTT

abundance: .
j_gene: TRBJ2-7
d_gene: TRBD2
len: 15
v_gene: TRBV4-3
CDR3aa: CASSLKAGLSHEQYF
CDR3nt: TGCGCCAGCAGCTTAAAAGCGGGGCTCAGCCACGAGCAGTACTTC

abundance: .
j_gene: TRBJ2-7
d_gene: TRBD2
len: 15
v_gene: TRBV7-3
CDR3aa: CASSLRAGPSYEQYF
CDR3nt: TGTGCCAGCAGCCTCAGAGCGGGGCCGTCCTACGAGCAGTACTTC

abundance: few
j_gene: TRBJ1-5
d_gene: .
len: 13
v_gene: TRBV19
CDR3aa: CASSMRSMQPQHF
CDR3nt: TGTGCCAGTAGCATGAGGTCGATGCAGCCCCAGCATTTT

abundance: few
j_gene: TRBJ2-5
d_gene: .
len: 15
v_gene: TRBV7-2
CDR3aa: CASSLFRGPEETQYF
CDR3nt: TGTGCCAGCAGCTTATTTCGAGGGCCCGAAGAGACCCAGTACTTC

abundance: .
j_gene: TRBJ1-1
d_gene: .
len: 15
v_gene: TRBV5-6
CDR3aa: CASSSIKTLDTEAFF
CDR3nt: TGTGCCAGCAGCTCTATTAAGACCCTAGACACTGAAGCTTTCTTT

abundance: .
j_gene: TRBJ1-2
d_gene: .
len: 14
v_gene: TRBV5-1
CDR3aa: CASSFRDVNYGYTF
CDR3nt: TGCGCCAGCAGCTTCCGGGACGTTAACTATGGCTACACCTTC

abundance: .
j_gene: TRBJ2-7
d_gene: TRBD2
len: 14
v_gene: TRBV7-2
CDR3aa: CASSLGLAGGPAYF
CDR3nt: TGTGCCAGCAGCTTAGGGCTAGCGGGGGGGCCGGCGTACTTC

abundance: .
j_gene: TRBJ2-5
d_gene: .
len: 16
v_gene: TRBV9
CDR3aa: CASSVGRLGAQETQYF
CDR3nt: TGTGCCAGCAGCGTGGGCCGTCTGGGAGCCCAAGAGACCCAGTACTTC